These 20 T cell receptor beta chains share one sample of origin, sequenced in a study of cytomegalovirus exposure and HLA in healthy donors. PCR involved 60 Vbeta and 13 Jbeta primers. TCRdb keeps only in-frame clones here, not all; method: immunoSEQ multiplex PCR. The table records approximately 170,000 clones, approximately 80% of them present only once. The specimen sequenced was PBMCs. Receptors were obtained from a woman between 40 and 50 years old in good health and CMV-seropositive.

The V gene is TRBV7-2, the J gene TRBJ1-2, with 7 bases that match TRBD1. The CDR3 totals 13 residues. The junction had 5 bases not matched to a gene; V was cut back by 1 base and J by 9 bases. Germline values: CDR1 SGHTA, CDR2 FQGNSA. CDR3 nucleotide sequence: TGTGCCAGCAGCTTAGTGGTAGGGGGCAGCTACACCTTC. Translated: CASSLVVGGSYTF.

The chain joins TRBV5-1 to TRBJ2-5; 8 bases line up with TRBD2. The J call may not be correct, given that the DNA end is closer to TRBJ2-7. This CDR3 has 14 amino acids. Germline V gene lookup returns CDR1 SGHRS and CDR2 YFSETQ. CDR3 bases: TGCGCCAGCAGCTTGACTAGCGGCTCCTACGAGCAGTACTTC. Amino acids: CASSLTSGSYEQYF.

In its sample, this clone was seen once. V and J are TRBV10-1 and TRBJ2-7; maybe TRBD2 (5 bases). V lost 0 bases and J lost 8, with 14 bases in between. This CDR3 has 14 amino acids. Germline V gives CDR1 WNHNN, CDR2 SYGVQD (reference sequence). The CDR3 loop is CASSESGGEGKQYF. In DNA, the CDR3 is TGCGCCAGCAGTGAGTCCGGTGGTGAGGGAAAGCAGTACTTC.

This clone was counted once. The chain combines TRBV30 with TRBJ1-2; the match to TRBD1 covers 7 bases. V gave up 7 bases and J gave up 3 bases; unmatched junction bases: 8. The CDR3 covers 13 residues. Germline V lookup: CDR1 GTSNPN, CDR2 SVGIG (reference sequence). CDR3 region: CASTGDSDYGYTF. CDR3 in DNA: TGTGCCTCTACAGGGGATAGCGACTATGGCTACACCTTC.

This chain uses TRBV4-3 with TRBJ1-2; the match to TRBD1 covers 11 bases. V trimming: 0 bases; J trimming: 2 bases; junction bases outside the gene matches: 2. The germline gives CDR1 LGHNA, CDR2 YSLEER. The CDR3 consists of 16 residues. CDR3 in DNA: TGCGCCAGCAGCCAAGAATGGGACAGGGGGAACTATGGCTACACCTTC. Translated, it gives CASSQEWDRGNYGYTF.

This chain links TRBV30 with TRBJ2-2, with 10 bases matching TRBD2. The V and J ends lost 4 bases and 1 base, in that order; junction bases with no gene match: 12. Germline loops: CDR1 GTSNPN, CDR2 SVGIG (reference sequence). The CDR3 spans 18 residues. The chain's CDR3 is CAWTSNPPSGGNTGELFF. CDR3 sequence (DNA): TGTGCCTGGACCTCGAACCCTCCTAGCGGGGGGAACACCGGGGAGCTGTTTTTT.

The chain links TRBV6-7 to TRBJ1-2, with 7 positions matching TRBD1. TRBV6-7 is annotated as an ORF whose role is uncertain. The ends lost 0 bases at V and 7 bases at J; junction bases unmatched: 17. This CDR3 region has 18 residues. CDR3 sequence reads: CASSYSEPLTGRRSGYTF. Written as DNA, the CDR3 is TGTGCCAGCAGTTACTCCGAACCCTTGACAGGGAGAAGGAGTGGCTACACCTTC.

CDR3: CATSRDGQGTSTEAFF. CDR3 DNA: TGTGCCACCAGCAGAGATGGACAGGGGACCAGCACTGAAGCTTTCTTT. The rearrangement uses TRBV15 and TRBJ1-1; TRBD1 aligns across 9 bases. The V gene end was trimmed by 0 bases and the J gene end by 4 bases; junction bases not matched to a gene: 6. Germline V gene lookup returns CDR1 LNHNV and CDR2 YYDKDF (reference sequence). CDR3 length: 16 amino acids. Complete variable domain (other parts from reference TRBV15 and TRBJ1-1): DAMVIQNPRYQVTQFGKPVTLSCSQTLNHNVMYWYQQKSSQAPKLLFHYYDKDFNNEADTPDNFQSRRPNTSFCFLDIRSPGLGDTAMYLCATSRDGQGTSTEAFFGQGTRLTVV.

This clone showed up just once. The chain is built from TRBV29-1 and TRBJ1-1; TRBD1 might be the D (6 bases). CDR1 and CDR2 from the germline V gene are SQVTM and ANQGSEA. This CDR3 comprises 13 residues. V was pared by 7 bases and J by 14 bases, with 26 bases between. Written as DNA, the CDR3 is TGCAGCGCCCAAAAAGGGGGGGGCCTTGGGGGCTTCTTT. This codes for CSAQKGGGLGGFF.

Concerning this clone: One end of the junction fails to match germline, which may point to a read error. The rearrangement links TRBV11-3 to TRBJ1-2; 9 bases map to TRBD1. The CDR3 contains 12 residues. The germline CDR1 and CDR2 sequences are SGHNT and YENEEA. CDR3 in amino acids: CASSSRDRASYF. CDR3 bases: TGTGCCAGCAGCTCCCGGGACAGGGCCAGTTATTTC.

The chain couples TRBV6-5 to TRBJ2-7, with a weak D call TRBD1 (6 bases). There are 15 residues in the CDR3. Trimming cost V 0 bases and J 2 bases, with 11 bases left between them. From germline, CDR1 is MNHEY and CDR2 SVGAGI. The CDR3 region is CASSYSTGDPYEQYF. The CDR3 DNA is TGTGCCAGCAGTTACTCGACAGGCGATCCCTACGAGCAGTACTTC.

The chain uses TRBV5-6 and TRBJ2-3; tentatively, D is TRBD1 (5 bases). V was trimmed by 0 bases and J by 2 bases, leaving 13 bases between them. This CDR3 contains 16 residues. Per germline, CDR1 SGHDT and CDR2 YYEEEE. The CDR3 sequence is CASSLALGLPTDTQYF. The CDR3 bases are TGTGCCAGCAGCTTGGCCTTGGGGCTACCCACAGATACGCAGTATTTT. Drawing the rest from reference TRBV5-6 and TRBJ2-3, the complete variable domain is DAGVTQSPTHLIKTRGQQVTLRCSPKSGHDTVSWYQQALGQGPQFIFQYYEEEERQRGNFPDRFSGHQFPNYSSELNVNALLLGDSALYLCASSLALGLPTDTQYFGPGTRLTVL.

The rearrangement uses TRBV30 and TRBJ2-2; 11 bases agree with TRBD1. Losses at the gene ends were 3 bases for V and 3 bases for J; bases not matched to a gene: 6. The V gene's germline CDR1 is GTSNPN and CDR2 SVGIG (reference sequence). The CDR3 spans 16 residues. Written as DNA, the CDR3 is TGTGCCTGGAGCAGGGGGACAGGGGGGTACACCGGGGAGCTGTTTTTT. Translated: CAWSRGTGGYTGELFF. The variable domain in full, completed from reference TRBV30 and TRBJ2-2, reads SQTIHQWPATLVQPVGSPLSLECTVEGTSNPNLYWYRQAAGRGLQLLFYSVGIGQISSEVPQNLSASRPQDRQFILSSKKLLLSDSGFYLCAWSRGTGGYTGELFFGEGSRLTVL.

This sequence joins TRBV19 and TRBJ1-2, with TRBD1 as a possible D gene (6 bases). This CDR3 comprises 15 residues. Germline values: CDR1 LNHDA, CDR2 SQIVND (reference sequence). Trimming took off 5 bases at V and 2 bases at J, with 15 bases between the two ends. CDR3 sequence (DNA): TGTGCCAGTAGTGTACTAACGGGACAAAACTATGGCTACACCTTC. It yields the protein CASSVLTGQNYGYTF.

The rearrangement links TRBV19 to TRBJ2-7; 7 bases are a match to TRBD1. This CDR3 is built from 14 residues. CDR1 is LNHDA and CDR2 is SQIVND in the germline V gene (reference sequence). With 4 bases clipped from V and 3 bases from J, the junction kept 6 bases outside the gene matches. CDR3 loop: CASSTRQGDYEQYF. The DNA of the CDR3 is TGTGCCAGTAGTACCCGACAGGGTGACTACGAGCAGTACTTC.

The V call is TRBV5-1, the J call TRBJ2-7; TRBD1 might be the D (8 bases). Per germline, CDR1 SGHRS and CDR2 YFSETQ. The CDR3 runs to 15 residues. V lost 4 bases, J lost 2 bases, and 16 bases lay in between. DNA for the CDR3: TGCGCCAGCAGCGTTACAGGGGGGGACACCTACGAGCAGTACTTC. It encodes CASSVTGGDTYEQYF.

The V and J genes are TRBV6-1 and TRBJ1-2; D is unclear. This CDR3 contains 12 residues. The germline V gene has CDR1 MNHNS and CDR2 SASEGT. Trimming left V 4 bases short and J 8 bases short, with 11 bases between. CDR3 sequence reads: CASSGPDGGYTF. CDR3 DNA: TGTGCCAGCAGTGGACCCGACGGGGGCTACACCTTC.

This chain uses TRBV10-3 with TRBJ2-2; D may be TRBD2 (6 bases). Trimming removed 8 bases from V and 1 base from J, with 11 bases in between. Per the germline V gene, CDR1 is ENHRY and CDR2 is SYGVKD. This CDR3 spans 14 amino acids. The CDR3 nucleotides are TGTGCCATCTTCTCCGGGAGGAACACCGGGGAGCTGTTTTTT. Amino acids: CAIFSGRNTGELFF.

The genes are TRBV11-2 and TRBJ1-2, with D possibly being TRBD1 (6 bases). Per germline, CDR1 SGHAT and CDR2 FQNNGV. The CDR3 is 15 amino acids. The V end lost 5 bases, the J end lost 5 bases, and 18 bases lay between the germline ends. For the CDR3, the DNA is TGTGCCAGCAGCCCACCCGATATTAGGGGGTATGGCTACACCTTC. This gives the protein CASSPPDIRGYGYTF.

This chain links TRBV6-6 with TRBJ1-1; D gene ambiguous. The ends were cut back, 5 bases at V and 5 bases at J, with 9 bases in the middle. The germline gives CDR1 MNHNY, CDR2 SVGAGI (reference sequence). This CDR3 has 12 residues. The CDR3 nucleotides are TGTGCCAGCAGTCTAAGCCGTACTGAAGCTTTCTTT. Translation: CASSLSRTEAFF.